The sequence of this T cell receptor (beta chain) was determined in a study of CD8 T cells in ankylosing spondylitis. Study-wide findings and caveats: Clones linked to disease were reported to show significant enrichment in matched ankylosing spondylitis synovial fluid. Ankylosing spondylitis blood seemed to carry a telltale TCR beta motif made of under ten highly homologous variants.

The sample holds a few counts of this clonotype. The target antigen is unknown. In TCRdb, the 5' RACE reads were re-called with MiXCR into one record per CDR3 protein. Altogether hundreds of thousands of distinct CDR3 sequences are present, approximately 26% being singletons, with the ten largest covering 0.75% to 0.9%. The clonotype comes from a male donor with ankylosing spondylitis. The sample was blood, either unsorted or a sorted T cell fraction (not recorded which).

The CDR3 reads CASSIQSGPTF. DNA of the CDR3: TGTGCCAGCAGCATTCAGTCAGGGCCCACCTTC. The genes are TRBV7-9 and TRBJ1-2; D might be TRBD1 (5 bases). CDR1 is SEHNR, CDR2 FQNEAQ, per germline (reference sequence). This CDR3 is built from 11 residues. The ends were cut back, 5 bases at V and 13 bases at J, with 14 bases in the middle.